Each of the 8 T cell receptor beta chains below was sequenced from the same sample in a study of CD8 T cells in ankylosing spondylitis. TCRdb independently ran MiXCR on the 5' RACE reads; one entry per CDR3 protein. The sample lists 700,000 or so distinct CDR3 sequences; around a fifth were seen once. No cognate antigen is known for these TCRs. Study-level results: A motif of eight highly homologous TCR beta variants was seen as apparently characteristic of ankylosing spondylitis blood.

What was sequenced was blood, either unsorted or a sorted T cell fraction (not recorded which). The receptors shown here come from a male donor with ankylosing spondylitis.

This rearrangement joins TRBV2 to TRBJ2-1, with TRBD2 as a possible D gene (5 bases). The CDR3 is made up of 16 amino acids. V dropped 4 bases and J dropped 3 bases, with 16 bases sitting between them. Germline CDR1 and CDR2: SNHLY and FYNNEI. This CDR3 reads CASSGTLDLRYNEQFF. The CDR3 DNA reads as TGTGCCAGCAGTGGAACCCTGGACTTACGCTACAATGAGCAGTTCTTC.

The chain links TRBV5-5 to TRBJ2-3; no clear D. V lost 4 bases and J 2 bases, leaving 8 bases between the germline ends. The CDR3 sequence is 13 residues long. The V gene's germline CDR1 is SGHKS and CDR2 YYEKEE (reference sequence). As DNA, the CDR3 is TGTGCCAGCAGCCGGACCCTCACAGATACGCAGTATTTT. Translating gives CASSRTLTDTQYF.

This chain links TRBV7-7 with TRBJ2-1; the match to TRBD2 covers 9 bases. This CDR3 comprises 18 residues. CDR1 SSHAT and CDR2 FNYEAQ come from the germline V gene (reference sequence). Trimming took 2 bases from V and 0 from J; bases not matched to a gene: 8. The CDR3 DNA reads TGTGCCAGCAGCTTATACGGTGATAGCGGGAGCTCCTACAATGAGCAGTTCTTC. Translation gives CASSLYGDSGSSYNEQFF.

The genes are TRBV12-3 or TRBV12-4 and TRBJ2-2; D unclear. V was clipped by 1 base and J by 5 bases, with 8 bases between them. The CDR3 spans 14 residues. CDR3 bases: TGTGCCAGCAGTTTAGACAGTTTTACCGGGGAGCTGTTTTTT. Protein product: CASSLDSFTGELFF.

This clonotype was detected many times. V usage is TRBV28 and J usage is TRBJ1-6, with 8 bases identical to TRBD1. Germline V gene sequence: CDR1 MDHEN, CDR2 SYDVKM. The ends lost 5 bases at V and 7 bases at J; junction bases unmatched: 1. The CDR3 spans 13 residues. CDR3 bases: TGTGCCAGCAGTAGACAGGGGAATTCACCCCTCCACTTT. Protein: CASSRQGNSPLHF.

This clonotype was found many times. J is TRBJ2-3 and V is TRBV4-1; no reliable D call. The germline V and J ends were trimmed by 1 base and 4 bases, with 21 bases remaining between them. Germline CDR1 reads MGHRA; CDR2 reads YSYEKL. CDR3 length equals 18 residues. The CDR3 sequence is CASSQGPPVGVWADTQYF. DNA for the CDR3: TGCGCCAGCAGCCAAGGACCCCCTGTGGGCGTCTGGGCAGATACGCAGTATTTT.

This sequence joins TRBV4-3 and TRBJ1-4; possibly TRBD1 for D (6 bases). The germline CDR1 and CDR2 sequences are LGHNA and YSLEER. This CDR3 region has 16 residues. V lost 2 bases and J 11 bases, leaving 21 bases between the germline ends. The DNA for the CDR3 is TGCGCCAGCAGCCAAACAGGACAGTTACTCGGGGGGAAACTGTTTTTT. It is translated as CASSQTGQLLGGKLFF.

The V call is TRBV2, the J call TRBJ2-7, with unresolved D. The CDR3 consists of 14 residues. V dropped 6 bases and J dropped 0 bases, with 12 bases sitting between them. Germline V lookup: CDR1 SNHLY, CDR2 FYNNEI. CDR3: CASSAGPGSYEQYF. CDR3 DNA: TGTGCCAGCAGCGCCGGTCCCGGCTCCTACGAGCAGTACTTC. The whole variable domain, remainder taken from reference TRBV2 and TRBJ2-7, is EPEVTQTPSHQVTQMGQEVILRCVPISNHLYFYWYRQILGQKVEFLVSFYNNEISEKSEIFDDQFSVERPDGSNFTLKIRSTKLEDSAMYFCASSAGPGSYEQYFGPGTRLTVT.